This passage covers 15 T cell receptor beta chains from one sample sequenced in a study of blood T cell repertoires in COVID-19. Data came from immunoSEQ multiplex PCR; TCRdb stores just in-frame clones and leaves some out. In the table there are some 360,000 clones, about 90% of which are singletons. The sequenced material came from peripheral blood. The receptor set was obtained from a woman in her fifties or sixties with COVID-19, enrolled during active disease.

The chain combines TRBV2 with TRBJ2-7; 7 bases align to TRBD1. The CDR3 has 14 amino acids. With V trimmed by 6 bases and J by 4 bases, 9 bases remained unmatched. Germline V gene lookup returns CDR1 SNHLY and CDR2 FYNNEI. In nucleotides, the CDR3 is TGTGCCAGCAGCCGACAGGGCCCCCTTTACGAGCAGTACTTC. As protein: CASSRQGPLYEQYF.

The chain employs TRBV7-3 and TRBJ1-2, with 7 bases that match TRBD1. The CDR3 is 16 residues long. The V gene's germline CDR1 is SGHTA and CDR2 FQGTGA. The ends lost 4 bases at V and 0 bases at J; junction bases unmatched: 8. CDR3 sequence reads: CASSYGTATSNYGYTF. The CDR3 DNA follows: TGTGCCAGCAGCTATGGGACAGCCACTTCTAACTATGGCTACACCTTC.

This chain connects TRBV9 to TRBJ1-1, with TRBD1 identical over 7 bases. With 3 bases clipped from V and 1 base from J, the junction kept 6 bases outside the gene matches. The CDR3 spans 15 residues. Germline-derived CDR1 and CDR2 are SGDLS and YYNGEE. DNA of the CDR3: TGTGCCAGCAGCGAACAGGGGTCGGGGAACACTGAAGCTTTCTTT. It is translated as CASSEQGSGNTEAFF.

The V gene is TRBV6-1, the J gene TRBJ1-2, with D possibly TRBD1 on 5 matching bases. The germline V gene encodes CDR1 MNHNS and CDR2 SASEGT. With 0 bases removed from V and 5 bases from J, the gap between germline ends came to 13 bases. The CDR3 is 15 residues long. This CDR3 is CASSEADRPLYGYTF. CDR3 in DNA: TGTGCCAGCAGTGAAGCTGACAGACCCTTATATGGCTACACCTTC.

The V call is TRBV2, the J call TRBJ2-3, with 8 bases identical to TRBD2. The CDR3 is 17 residues long. V lost 0 bases to trimming and J lost 4 bases; unmatched junction nucleotides: 9. CDR1 and CDR2 (germline): SNHLY, FYNNEI. Here the CDR3 DNA reads TGTGCCAGCAGTGAAGCCGAAGCGGGGGTCGTCGCAGATACGCAGTATTTT. Protein: CASSEAEAGVVADTQYF.

The CDR3 DNA reads as TGTGCCAGCAGTTATTCTCCGGGTCGAACCGGGGAGCTGTTTTTT. Its protein is CASSYSPGRTGELFF. The V and J genes are TRBV6-5 and TRBJ2-2; D is undetermined. The CDR3 runs to 15 residues. Germline V gene sequence: CDR1 MNHEY, CDR2 SVGAGI. V gave up 3 bases and J gave up 5 bases, with 13 bases separating them.

The V and J genes are TRBV2 and TRBJ1-2, with 9 bases lining up with TRBD1. CDR1 is SNHLY, CDR2 FYNNEI, per germline. The V and J ends lost 7 bases and 0 bases, in that order; junction bases with no gene match: 6. The CDR3 is made up of 15 amino acids. The CDR3: CASIVGTGTNYGYTF. For the CDR3, the DNA is TGTGCCAGCATCGTCGGGACAGGGACTAACTATGGCTACACCTTC.

The rearrangement links TRBV29-1 to TRBJ1-2; a weak D match, TRBD1 (5 bases). The CDR3 is made up of 13 amino acids. CDR1 and CDR2 from the germline V gene are SQVTM and ANQGSEA. Trimming left V 6 bases short and J 1 base short, with 12 bases between. The CDR3 nucleotides are TGCAGCGTCCGTCCCGACAGTAACTATGGCTACACCTTC. Protein: CSVRPDSNYGYTF.

The chain is built from TRBV19 and TRBJ2-1, with 7 bases identical to TRBD2. The V gene's germline CDR1 is LNHDA and CDR2 SQIVND (reference sequence). This CDR3 is built from 12 residues. Unmatched junction bases numbered 5, after V lost 7 bases and J lost 8 bases. CDR3 nucleotides: TGTGCCAGTAAGCGGGGTGGCCATGAGCAGTTCTTC. It translates to CASKRGGHEQFF.

The V call is TRBV21-1, the J call TRBJ2-7; TRBD1 was called by the table and not checked on the DNA. TRBV21-1 is described as a pseudogene. This CDR3 contains 15 residues. In nucleotides, the CDR3 is TGTGCCAGCAGCAAACTCCCCAGGGCCTCCTACGAGCAGTACTTC. Encoded protein: CASSKLPRASYEQYF.

This clone appeared a few times. The gene calls are TRBV11-2 and TRBJ2-7; 9 nucleotides match TRBD1. CDR3 size: 14 residues. J lost 2 bases, V lost 1 base, and 0 bases had no gene match. Germline V CDR1 and CDR2: SGHAT, FQNNGV. This chain's CDR3 is CASSLGTGAYEQYF. The CDR3 bases are TGTGCCAGCAGCTTAGGGACAGGGGCCTACGAGCAGTACTTC.

This chain connects TRBV6-5 to TRBJ2-1; perhaps TRBD1 as D (8 bases). Germline CDR1 reads MNHEY; CDR2 reads SVGAGI. The ends were cut back, 6 bases at V and 10 bases at J, with 19 bases in the middle. The CDR3 totals 14 residues. CDR3: CASRQGGGLQEQFF. The CDR3 DNA sequence: TGTGCCAGCAGACAGGGGGGGGGCCTTCAAGAGCAGTTCTTC.

The sample holds one count of this clone. CDR3 residues: CASSRGTGNGYTF. The CDR3 region has the DNA TGTGCCAGCAGCCGCGGGACAGGGAACGGCTACACCTTC. The rearrangement uses TRBV7-9 and TRBJ1-2; 9 nucleotides align to TRBD1. Looked up from germline, CDR1 is SEHNR and CDR2 is FQNEAQ (reference sequence). The CDR3 is 13 amino acids. J lost 8 bases, V lost 5 bases, and 6 bases had no gene match.

The gene calls are TRBV25-1 and TRBJ1-4; D gene uncertain. The CDR3 loop spans 13 amino acids. Germline assignment: CDR1 MGHDK and CDR2 SYGVNS. The ends were cut back, 5 bases at V and 9 bases at J, with 13 bases in the middle. CDR3: CASSTQAQQKLFF. Here the CDR3 DNA reads TGTGCCAGCAGTACCCAGGCGCAGCAAAAACTGTTTTTT.

The chain has TRBV18 and TRBJ2-5; maybe TRBD1 (5 bases). The V gene's germline CDR1 is KGHSH and CDR2 LQKENI. V was pared by 2 bases and J by 5 bases, with 15 bases between. The CDR3 length is 15 residues. The CDR3 bases are TGTGCCAGCTCACCATCCTACAGACAGTATGAGACCCAGTACTTC. Translating it yields CASSPSYRQYETQYF. The whole variable domain, remainder taken from reference TRBV18 and TRBJ2-5, is NAGVMQNPRHLVRRRGQEARLRCSPMKGHSHVYWYRQLPEEGLKFMVYLQKENIIDESGMPKERFSAEFPKEGPSILRIQQVVRGDSAAYFCASSPSYRQYETQYFGPGTRLLVL.